This T cell receptor (beta chain) came from a study of metastatic and nonmetastatic thyroid tumors. Looking at the study overall: It was across blood and tumor or nodule tissue from malignant and benign thyroid patients that repertoires were compared.

Ahead of thyroid surgery, no patient had received treatment of any kind. Study conclusions and caveats: Significantly higher TCR beta diversity was reportedly seen in malignant thyroid tumors than benign nodules, in blood and tumor.

The CDR3 sequence is 14 residues long. V was pared by 8 bases and J by 3 bases, with 17 bases between. The V gene's germline CDR1 is SEHNR and CDR2 FQNEAQ (reference sequence). A note on this clone: Antigen specificity is unknown.

Per the original methods: The study's classifier, a distant-metastasis tool for papillary thyroid cancer, was built using CDR3 differences across clinicopathological groups. TCRdb reassembled clones from the PCR reads with MiXCR. TCRdb, not the authors, supplied the V and J calls. The table lists under 60,000 clones, less than 25% of them singletons. The sample was blood. J is TRBJ2-7 and V is TRBV7-9, with D uncertain. The receptor was derived from a male donor with papillary thyroid cancer or a benign thyroid nodule (not recorded which). Some clones in this sample may be carry-over from other donors' samples. DNA for the CDR3: TGTGCCAGCGGCACCATAGGGCCATTCTACGAGCAGTACTTC. Its translation is CASGTIGPFYEQYF.